This TCR beta chain originates from a study of shared clonotypes between healthy human individuals. On this clone itself: Its antigen is unknown. A clone one base away is much larger, so this may be a read error.

Findings of the study overall: The sharing of roughly 5% of naive CD4 clonotypes was seen across a few donors. A reduction in generation probabilities was seen for non-shared clonotypes relative to those shared by all four donors.

Assay: immunoSEQ multiplex PCR; the TCRdb copy retains only in-frame clones and omits some. The table has a few hundred thousand clones, around 90% seen once. The germline V gene encodes CDR1 SNHLY and CDR2 FYNNEI. This CDR3 comprises 13 residues. J lost 4 bases, V lost 6 bases, and 5 bases had no gene match. HIV-negative, healthy adults without recent acute infections or vaccinations were the donors. Only Caucasian adults living in Nashville, Tennessee served as donors. Sequences were obtained from memory CD8+ T cells sorted from blood. Specified subset: CD45RO+ cells pooled with CCR7-negative TemRA cells. The receptor was derived from a man between 18 and 35 years old in good health. The gene calls are TRBV2 and TRBJ1-2; 7 nucleotides agree with TRBD1. Written as DNA, the CDR3 is TGTGCCAGCAGCTCGGGACAGATCTATGGCTACACCTTC. Protein: CASSSGQIYGYTF.